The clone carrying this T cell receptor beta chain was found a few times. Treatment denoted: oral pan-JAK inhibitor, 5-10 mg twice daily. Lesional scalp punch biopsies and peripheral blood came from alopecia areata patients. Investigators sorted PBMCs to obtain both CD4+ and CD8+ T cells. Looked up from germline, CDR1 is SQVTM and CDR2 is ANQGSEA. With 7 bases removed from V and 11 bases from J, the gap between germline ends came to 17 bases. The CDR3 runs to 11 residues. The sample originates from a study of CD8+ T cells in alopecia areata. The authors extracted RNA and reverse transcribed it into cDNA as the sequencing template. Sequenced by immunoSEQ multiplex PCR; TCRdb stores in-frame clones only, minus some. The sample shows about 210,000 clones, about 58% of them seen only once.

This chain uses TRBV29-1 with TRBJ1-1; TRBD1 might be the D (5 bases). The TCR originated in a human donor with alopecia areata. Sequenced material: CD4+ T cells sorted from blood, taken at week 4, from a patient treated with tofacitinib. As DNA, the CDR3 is TGCAGCGATCAGGTTCAGGGTACGGCTTTCTTT. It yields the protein CSDQVQGTAFF.